This passage covers 24 T cell receptor beta chains from one sample sequenced in a study of blood T cell repertoires in COVID-19. The assay was immunoSEQ multiplex PCR, and TCRdb's table has in-frame clones only and misses some. The sample carries around 250,000 clones, around nine tenths recorded once. What was sequenced was PBMCs or T cells enriched from blood (not recorded which). The receptors originated from a woman between 40 and 55 years old who had been exposed to COVID-19.

The rearrangement joins TRBV9 to TRBJ2-3, with D perhaps TRBD2 (6 bases). The CDR3 is 16 amino acids. Germline V gene lookup returns CDR1 SGDLS and CDR2 YYNGEE. V lost 1 base and J 0 bases, leaving 12 bases between the germline ends. This CDR3 reads CASSVMGGASTDTQYF. The CDR3 nucleotides read TGTGCCAGCAGCGTAATGGGGGGTGCTAGCACAGATACGCAGTATTTT.

The V gene is TRBV28, the J gene TRBJ2-1, with D tentatively TRBD2 (6 bases). The CDR3 is made up of 14 amino acids. Germline loops: CDR1 MDHEN, CDR2 SYDVKM. V lost 2 bases, J lost 9 bases, and 14 bases lay in between. The CDR3 bases are TGTGCCAGCAGTTTACAGGGAGGATACGGTGAGCAGTTCTTC. This codes for CASSLQGGYGEQFF. Full variable domain (remainder filled in from reference TRBV28 and TRBJ2-1): DVKVTQSSRYLVKRTGEKVFLECVQDMDHENMFWYRQDPGLGLRLIYFSYDVKMKEKGDIPEGYSVSREKKERFSLILESASTNQTSMYLCASSLQGGYGEQFFGPGTRLTVL.

The CDR3 DNA sequence: TGTGCCAGAAGCCCGGGACTAGCGGGAGTAGGCCGTAGGTCCTACGAGCAGTACGTC. Amino acid sequence: CARSPGLAGVGRRSYEQYV. The V and J genes are TRBV5-3 and TRBJ2-7, with TRBD2 matching 14 bases. TRBV5-3 is classed as an ORF, of uncertain function. This CDR3 is 19 amino acids long. The V segment lost 4 bases and the J segment 1 base; nucleotides outside the gene matches: 13.

The CDR3 nucleotides are TGTGCCACCAGTGATCCAGGGGAGACCCAGTACTTC. Amino acids: CATSDPGETQYF. The rearrangement uses TRBV24-1 and TRBJ2-5; perhaps TRBD1 as D (5 bases). The germline V gene has CDR1 KGHDR and CDR2 SFDVKD. V shed 3 bases and J shed 5 bases, with 6 bases lying between them. The CDR3 extends over 12 amino acids.

This clone was found a few times. This chain connects TRBV28 to TRBJ1-5; D unresolved. Germline CDR1 reads MDHEN; CDR2 reads SYDVKM. This CDR3 region has 12 residues. V was clipped by 7 bases and J by 3 bases, with 7 bases between them. The CDR3 loop reads CASISYNQPQHF. Written as DNA, the CDR3 is TGTGCCAGCATCTCCTACAATCAGCCCCAGCATTTT.

V usage is TRBV25-1 and J usage is TRBJ1-1; no firm D call. The germline CDR1 and CDR2 sequences are MGHDK and SYGVNS. V lost 7 bases to trimming and J lost 1 base, with 10 bases between them. This CDR3 comprises 13 residues. In DNA form, the CDR3 reads TGTGCCAGCACCCCCCCACAGAACACTGAAGCTTTCTTT. This sequence encodes CASTPPQNTEAFF. Supplemented by reference TRBV25-1 and TRBJ1-1, the full variable domain reads EADIYQTPRYLVIGTGKKITLECSQTMGHDKMYWYQQDPGMELHLIHYSYGVNSTEKGDLSSESTVSRIRTEHFPLTLESARPSHTSQYLCASTPPQNTEAFFGQGTRLTVV.

V usage is TRBV30 and J usage is TRBJ1-5, with 9 bases identical to TRBD1. This CDR3 has 13 residues. Germline CDR1 GTSNPN, CDR2 SVGIG (reference sequence). V shed 2 bases, J shed 7 bases, and the junction held 3 bases outside the gene matches. The DNA of the CDR3 is TGTGCCTGGAGTTCGACAGGGGGGCAGCCCCAGCATTTT. This gives the protein CAWSSTGGQPQHF.

The table lists this clone with a few counts. The chain combines TRBV6-5 with TRBJ2-2; 7 bases are shared with TRBD2. This CDR3 has 15 amino acids. The germline gives CDR1 MNHEY, CDR2 SVGAGI. V lost 6 bases to trimming and J lost 0 bases; unmatched junction nucleotides: 4. CDR3 DNA sequence: TGTGCCAGCAGCTCAGCGGGAACGAACACCGGGGAGCTGTTTTTT. It specifies CASSSAGTNTGELFF.

The J gene is TRBJ2-1, the V gene TRBV30; a weak D match, TRBD1 (6 bases). Trimming pared 8 bases from V and 0 bases from J, leaving 11 bases between. The CDR3 contains 13 residues. Germline V lookup: CDR1 GTSNPN, CDR2 SVGIG (reference sequence). In DNA, the CDR3 is TGTGCCGGTAACAGGGTCTCCTACAATGAGCAGTTCTTC. This codes for CAGNRVSYNEQFF.

This rearrangement joins TRBV15 to TRBJ2-2, with D tentatively TRBD1 (5 bases). The CDR3 covers 17 residues. Trimming stripped 3 bases from V and 5 bases from J, with 19 bases between. The germline gives CDR1 LNHNV, CDR2 YYDKDF (reference sequence). The CDR3 protein is CATSSPSQGEGTGELFF. The CDR3, as DNA: TGTGCCACCAGCAGCCCTTCGCAGGGTGAAGGGACCGGGGAGCTGTTTTTT. The full variable domain, rest sourced from reference TRBV15 and TRBJ2-2, is DAMVIQNPRYQVTQFGKPVTLSCSQTLNHNVMYWYQQKSSQAPKLLFHYYDKDFNNEADTPDNFQSRRPNTSFCFLDIRSPGLGDTAMYLCATSSPSQGEGTGELFFGEGSRLTVL.

This chain joins TRBV4-3 and TRBJ2-7, with 10 positions matching TRBD2. Germline CDR1 and CDR2: LGHNA and YSLEER. V shed 0 bases and J 4 bases; nucleotides not matched to a gene: 3. This CDR3 spans 15 amino acids. DNA for the CDR3: TGCGCCAGCAGCCAAGATAGCGGGGGGATATACGAGCAGTACTTC. The encoded protein is CASSQDSGGIYEQYF.

This clone was detected only once. The chain has TRBV6-5 and TRBJ1-1, with unresolved D. The CDR3 extends over 11 amino acids. Trimming shortened V by 7 bases and J by 0 bases, and 3 bases separated the two germline ends. CDR1 is MNHEY and CDR2 is SVGAGI in the germline V gene. This chain's CDR3 is CASTVNTEAFF. CDR3 DNA: TGTGCCAGCACTGTGAACACTGAAGCTTTCTTT.

This clone has more than one count but fewer than ten. The chain employs TRBV6-5 and TRBJ2-2; D call uncertain. With 5 bases removed from V and 6 bases from J, the gap between germline ends came to 13 bases. Germline V gives CDR1 MNHEY, CDR2 SVGAGI. This CDR3 is 14 amino acids long. The CDR3 bases are TGTGCCAGCAGTACCAAGCAAAGAGCCGGGGAGCTGTTTTTT. Amino acids: CASSTKQRAGELFF.

This clone was recorded a few times. The chain links TRBV18 to TRBJ1-4; 8 bases match TRBD1. The ends lost 3 bases at V and 8 bases at J; junction bases unmatched: 5. The CDR3 length is 14 residues. Germline V gene sequence: CDR1 KGHSH, CDR2 LQKENI. Here the CDR3 DNA reads TGTGCCAGCTCACCGACAGGGGATTCGGAAAAACTGTTTTTT. As protein: CASSPTGDSEKLFF.

The chain carries TRBV6-2 or TRBV6-3 and TRBJ2-7; D ambiguous. V lost 4 bases to trimming and J lost 0 bases, with 13 bases between them. The CDR3 loop spans 15 amino acids. Germline loops: CDR1 MNHEY, CDR2 SVGEGT. In DNA, the CDR3 is TGTGCCAGCAGTTCCCCGAGTTTATCCTCCTACGAGCAGTACTTC. This sequence encodes CASSSPSLSSYEQYF.

The CDR3 region is CASRGTESFNQPQHF. For the CDR3, the DNA is TGTGCCAGCAGGGGGACAGAGAGCTTCAATCAGCCCCAGCATTTT. The gene calls are TRBV27 and TRBJ1-5; 7 bases are a match to TRBD1. Germline CDR1 MNHEY, CDR2 SMNVEV (reference sequence). This CDR3 contains 15 residues. Trimming removed 6 bases from V and 3 bases from J; junction bases left unmatched: 8.

V gene TRBV18 combines with J gene TRBJ1-1; tentative D call: TRBD1 (5 bases). The germline V gene has CDR1 KGHSH and CDR2 LQKENI. V lost 10 bases and J 1 base, leaving 16 bases between the germline ends. The CDR3 runs 14 residues. CDR3 in DNA: TGTGCCACCGTCAACGGGGGGGGGAACACTGAAGCTTTCTTT. Protein sequence: CATVNGGGNTEAFF. The whole variable domain, remainder taken from reference TRBV18 and TRBJ1-1, is NAGVMQNPRHLVRRRGQEARLRCSPMKGHSHVYWYRQLPEEGLKFMVYLQKENIIDESGMPKERFSAEFPKEGPSILRIQQVVRGDSAAYFCATVNGGGNTEAFFGQGTRLTVV.

This chain connects TRBV5-4 to TRBJ2-2; the match to TRBD2 covers 9 bases. Germline V CDR1 and CDR2: SGHNT, YYREEE (reference sequence). The CDR3 has 19 amino acids. V shed 4 bases, J shed 5 bases, and the junction held 18 bases outside the gene matches. CDR3 in amino acids: CASSPVTSGLPGDTGELFF. The CDR3 DNA reads TGTGCCAGCAGCCCTGTGACTAGCGGCCTCCCCGGGGATACCGGGGAGCTGTTTTTT.

In this sample, this clone turned up once. V is TRBV19 and J is TRBJ1-2; D is ambiguous. Germline V lookup: CDR1 LNHDA, CDR2 SQIVND (reference sequence). With 4 bases removed from V and 4 bases from J, the gap between germline ends came to 13 bases. The CDR3 has 14 residues. Written as DNA, the CDR3 is TGTGCCAGTAGTACGGTCGGGATGTCCTATGGCTACACCTTC. Translation: CASSTVGMSYGYTF.

V and J are TRBV28 and TRBJ2-7; D gene ambiguous. The CDR3 totals 12 residues. Trimming removed 2 bases at V and 6 bases at J, with 8 bases between. The germline V gene has CDR1 MDHEN and CDR2 SYDVKM. The CDR3 coding sequence is TGTGCCAGCAGTTTACCCAGGTCCGAGCAGTACGTC. Amino acids: CASSLPRSEQYV.

This clone was picked up a small number of times. CDR3 region: CASGGGVDQETQYF. The CDR3 DNA sequence: TGCGCCAGCGGGGGGGGCGTCGACCAAGAGACCCAGTACTTC. The chain combines TRBV5-1 with TRBJ2-5, with D possibly matching TRBD2 (7 bases). The germline V gene has CDR1 SGHRS and CDR2 YFSETQ. There are 14 residues in the CDR3. V lost 7 bases, J lost 0 bases, and 13 bases lay in between. Using reference TRBV5-1 and TRBJ2-5 for the parts outside the CDR3, the full variable domain is KAGVTQTPRYLIKTRGQQVTLSCSPISGHRSVSWYQQTPGQGLQFLFEYFSETQRNKGNFPGRFSGRQFSNSRSEMNVSTLELGDSALYLCASGGGVDQETQYFGPGTRLLVL.

The chain combines TRBV5-1 with TRBJ1-4, with TRBD1 identical over 9 bases. There are 16 residues in the CDR3. The germline gives CDR1 SGHRS, CDR2 YFSETQ. Trimming removed 2 bases from V and 7 bases from J; junction bases left unmatched: 9. CDR3 nucleotides: TGCGCCAGCAGCTTTATCCCGGGACAGGGAGGTGAAAAACTGTTTTTT. Translation gives CASSFIPGQGGEKLFF. Full variable domain (remainder filled in from reference TRBV5-1 and TRBJ1-4): KAGVTQTPRYLIKTRGQQVTLSCSPISGHRSVSWYQQTPGQGLQFLFEYFSETQRNKGNFPGRFSGRQFSNSRSEMNVSTLELGDSALYLCASSFIPGQGGEKLFFGSGTQLSVL.

This clone was seen once. The chain employs TRBV18 and TRBJ1-3; D might be TRBD1 (5 bases). The V gene lost 2 bases and the J gene lost 3 bases, with 14 bases spanning the gap. Germline loops: CDR1 KGHSH, CDR2 LQKENI. The length of the CDR3 is 16 residues. The CDR3 DNA reads as TGTGCCAGCTCACCAAGTCAGGGCTATTTTGGAAACACCATATATTTT. Its translation: CASSPSQGYFGNTIYF.

The chain combines TRBV12-3 or TRBV12-4 with TRBJ1-1, with a tentative D call TRBD1 (6 bases). CDR3 length equals 12 residues. V lost 7 bases, J lost 8 bases, and 14 bases lay in between. CDR3 bases: TGTGCCAGCACCCCGGGGGGGCGGGAAGCTTTCTTT. Its translation is CASTPGGREAFF.